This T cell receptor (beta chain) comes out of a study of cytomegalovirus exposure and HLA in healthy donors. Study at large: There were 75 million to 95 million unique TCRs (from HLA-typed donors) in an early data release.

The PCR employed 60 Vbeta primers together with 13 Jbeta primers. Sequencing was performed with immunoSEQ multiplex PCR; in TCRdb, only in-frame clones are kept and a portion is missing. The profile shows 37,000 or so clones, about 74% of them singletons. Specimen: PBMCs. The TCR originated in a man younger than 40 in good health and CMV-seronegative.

The CDR3 coding sequence is TGTGCCAGCAGTTACCTGGGGGGTGGCTACACCTTC. Translating it yields CASSYLGGGYTF. The genes are TRBV6-5 and TRBJ1-2; tentative D call: TRBD1 (5 bases). Trimming removed 2 bases at V and 7 bases at J, with 8 bases between. This CDR3 is 12 amino acids long. The germline CDR1 and CDR2 sequences are MNHEY and SVGAGI.